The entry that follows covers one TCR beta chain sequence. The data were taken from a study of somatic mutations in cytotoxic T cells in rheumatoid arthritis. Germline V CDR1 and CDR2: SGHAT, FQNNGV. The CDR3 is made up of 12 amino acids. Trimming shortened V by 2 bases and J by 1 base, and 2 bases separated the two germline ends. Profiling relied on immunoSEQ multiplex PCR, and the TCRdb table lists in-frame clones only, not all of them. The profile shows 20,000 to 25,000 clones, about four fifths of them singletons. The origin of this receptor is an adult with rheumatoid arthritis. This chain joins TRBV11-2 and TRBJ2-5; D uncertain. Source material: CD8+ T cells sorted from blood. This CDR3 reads CASSLPQETQYF. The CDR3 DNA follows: TGTGCCAGCAGCTTACCCCAAGAGACCCAGTACTTC. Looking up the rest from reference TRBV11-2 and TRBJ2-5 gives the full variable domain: EAGVAQSPRYKIIEKRQSVAFWCNPISGHATLYWYQQILGQGPKLLIQFQNNGVVDDSQLPKDRFSAERLKGVDSTLKIQPAKLEDSAVYLCASSLPQETQYFGPGTRLLVL.